Many counts were recorded for the clone carrying this T cell receptor beta chain. Its cognate antigen is unknown. There are 15 residues in the CDR3. From germline, CDR1 is KGHDR and CDR2 SFDVKD. V lost 4 bases to trimming and J lost 0 bases, with 8 bases between them. The sample comes from a study of early T cells in non-severe SARS-CoV-2 infection. Study details: With bulk RNA from unsorted whole blood as input, sequencing yielded unpaired chains. General study findings and limits: Using VDJdb, the matching emphasized anti-spike CD8 responses while missing private and CD4 specificities.

Attached unique molecular identifiers marked individual cDNA molecules. Via MiXCR, TCRdb re-called the 5' RACE reads, giving one row per CDR3 protein. The repertoire holds 60,000 or so distinct CDR3 sequences, with 10% to 11% as singletons. The TCR comes from an adult who was a healthcare worker with PCR-confirmed SARS-CoV-2 infection or an uninfected control (not recorded which). The genes are TRBV24-1 and TRBJ2-2; D uncertain. Sequencing input: whole blood. The CDR3 spells CATSDAGANTGELFF. CDR3 bases: TGTGCCACCAGTGACGCAGGAGCGAACACCGGGGAGCTGTTTTTT.